This T cell receptor beta chain derives from a study of T cells in Graves' hyperthyroidism and ophthalmopathy. Exclusion of a patient resulted from uncontrolled infection, other autoimmune disease, pregnancy or lactation. The study based diagnoses on clinical symptoms, serum thyroxine and TRAb, thyroid ultrasound and orbital computed tomography. This clonotype has a count of ten or more. Amplified TCR beta CDR3 regions came from RNA transcripts. The HTBI primer set was used in a first-round RT-PCR of the TCR CDR3. TCRdb recomputed calls from the multiplex PCR reads with MiXCR, one row per CDR3 protein. Of approximately 300,000 distinct CDR3 sequences in the sample, about 17% were seen once. CDR3 length: 16 residues. Germline V CDR1 and CDR2: DFQATT, SNEGSKA (reference sequence). V lost 3 bases to trimming and J lost 0 bases; unmatched junction nucleotides: 9.

The sequencing input was blood. The chain is built from TRBV20-1 and TRBJ1-2, with 8 bases fitting TRBD1. This TCR was sampled from a woman in her sixties with Graves' ophthalmopathy. The CDR3: CSARPILTGANYGYTF. CDR3 DNA sequence: TGCAGTGCTAGGCCCATCTTGACAGGGGCTAACTATGGCTACACCTTC.